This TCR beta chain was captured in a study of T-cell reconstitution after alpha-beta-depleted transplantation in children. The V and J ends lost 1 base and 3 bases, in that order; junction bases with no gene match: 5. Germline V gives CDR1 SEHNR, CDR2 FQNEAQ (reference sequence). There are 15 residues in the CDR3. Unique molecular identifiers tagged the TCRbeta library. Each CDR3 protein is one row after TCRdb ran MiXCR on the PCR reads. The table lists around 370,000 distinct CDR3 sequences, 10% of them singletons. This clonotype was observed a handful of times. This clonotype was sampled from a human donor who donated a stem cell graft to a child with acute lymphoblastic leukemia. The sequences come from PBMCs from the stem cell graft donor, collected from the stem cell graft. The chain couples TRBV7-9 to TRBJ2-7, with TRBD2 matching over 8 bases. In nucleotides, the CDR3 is TGTGCCAGCAGCTTAGAGGAGCGGGAGATCTACGAGCAGTACTTC. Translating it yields CASSLEEREIYEQYF.